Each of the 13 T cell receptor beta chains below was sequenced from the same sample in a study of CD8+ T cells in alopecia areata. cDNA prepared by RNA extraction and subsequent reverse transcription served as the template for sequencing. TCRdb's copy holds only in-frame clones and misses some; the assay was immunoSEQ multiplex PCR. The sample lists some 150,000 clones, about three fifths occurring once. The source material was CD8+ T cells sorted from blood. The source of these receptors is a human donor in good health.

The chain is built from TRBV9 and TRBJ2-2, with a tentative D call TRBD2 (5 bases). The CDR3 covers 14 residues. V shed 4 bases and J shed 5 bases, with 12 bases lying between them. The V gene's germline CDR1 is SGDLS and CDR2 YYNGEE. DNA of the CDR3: TGTGCCAGCAGCCCGCCCACGGGGACCGGGGAGCTGTTTTTT. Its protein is CASSPPTGTGELFF.

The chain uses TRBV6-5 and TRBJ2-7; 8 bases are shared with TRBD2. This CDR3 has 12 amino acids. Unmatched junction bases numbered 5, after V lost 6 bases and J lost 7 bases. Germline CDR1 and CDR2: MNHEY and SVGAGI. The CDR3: CASSPGGHEQYF. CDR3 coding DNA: TGTGCCAGCAGCCCGGGGGGGCATGAGCAGTACTTC.

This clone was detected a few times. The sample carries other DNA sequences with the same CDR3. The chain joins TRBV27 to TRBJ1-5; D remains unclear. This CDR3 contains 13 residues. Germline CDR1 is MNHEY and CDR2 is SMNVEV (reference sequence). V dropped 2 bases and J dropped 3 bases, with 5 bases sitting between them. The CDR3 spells CASSLGSNQPQHF. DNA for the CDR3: TGTGCCAGCAGTTTAGGTTCCAATCAGCCCCAGCATTTT.

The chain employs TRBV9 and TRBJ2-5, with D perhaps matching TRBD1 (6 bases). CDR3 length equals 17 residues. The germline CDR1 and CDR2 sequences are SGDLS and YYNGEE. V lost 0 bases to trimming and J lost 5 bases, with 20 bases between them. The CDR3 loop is CASSVVGGLGGEETQYF. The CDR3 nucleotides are TGTGCCAGCAGCGTAGTTGGGGGCCTGGGCGGCGAGGAGACCCAGTACTTC.

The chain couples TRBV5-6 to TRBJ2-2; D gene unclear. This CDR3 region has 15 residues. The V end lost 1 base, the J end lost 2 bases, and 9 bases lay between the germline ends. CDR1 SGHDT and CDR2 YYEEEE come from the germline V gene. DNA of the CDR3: TGTGCCAGCAGCTTGACGAGAGTTAACACCGGGGAGCTGTTTTTT. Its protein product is CASSLTRVNTGELFF.

Here the CDR3 DNA reads TGTGCCAGCAGCAAATGGTTCCCTAGGACTATTCGCTACACCTTC. Translation: CASSKWFPRTIRYTF. The chain employs TRBV21-1 and TRBJ1-2. TRBV21-1 is annotated as a pseudogene. The CDR3 spans 15 residues.

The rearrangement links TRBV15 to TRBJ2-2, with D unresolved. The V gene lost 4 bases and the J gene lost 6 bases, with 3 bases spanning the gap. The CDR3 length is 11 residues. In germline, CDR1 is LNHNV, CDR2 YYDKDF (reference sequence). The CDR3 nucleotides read TGTGCCACCAGCAACCCCGGGGAGCTGTTTTTT. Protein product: CATSNPGELFF. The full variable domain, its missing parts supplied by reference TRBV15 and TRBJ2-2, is DAMVIQNPRYQVTQFGKPVTLSCSQTLNHNVMYWYQQKSSQAPKLLFHYYDKDFNNEADTPDNFQSRRPNTSFCFLDIRSPGLGDTAMYLCATSNPGELFFGEGSRLTVL.

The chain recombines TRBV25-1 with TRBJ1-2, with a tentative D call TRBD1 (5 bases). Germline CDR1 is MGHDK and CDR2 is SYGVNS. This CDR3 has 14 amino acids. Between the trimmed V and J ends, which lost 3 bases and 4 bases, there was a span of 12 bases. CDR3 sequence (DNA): TGTGCCAGCAGTGAGGGGCAGTTCTTCTATGGCTACACCTTC. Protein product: CASSEGQFFYGYTF.

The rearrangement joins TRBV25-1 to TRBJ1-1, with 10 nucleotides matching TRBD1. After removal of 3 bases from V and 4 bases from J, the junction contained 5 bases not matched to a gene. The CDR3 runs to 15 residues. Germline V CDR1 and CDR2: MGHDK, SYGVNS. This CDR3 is CASSDRGQGTTEAFF. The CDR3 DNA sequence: TGTGCCAGCAGTGACCGGGGACAGGGGACCACTGAAGCTTTCTTT.

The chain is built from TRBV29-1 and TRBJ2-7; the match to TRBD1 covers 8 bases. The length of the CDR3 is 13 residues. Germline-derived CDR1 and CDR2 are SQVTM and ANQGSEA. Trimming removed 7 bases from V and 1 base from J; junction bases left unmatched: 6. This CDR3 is CSAGQGLSYEQYF. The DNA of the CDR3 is TGCAGCGCCGGACAGGGCTTATCCTACGAGCAGTACTTC.

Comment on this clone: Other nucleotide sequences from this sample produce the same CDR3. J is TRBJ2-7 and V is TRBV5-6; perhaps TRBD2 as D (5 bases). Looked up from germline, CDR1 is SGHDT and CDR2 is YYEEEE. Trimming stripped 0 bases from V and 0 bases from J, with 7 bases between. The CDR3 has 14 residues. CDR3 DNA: TGTGCCAGCAGCTTGGGCGGGTCCTCCTACGAGCAGTACTTC. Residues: CASSLGGSSYEQYF. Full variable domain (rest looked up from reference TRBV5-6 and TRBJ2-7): DAGVTQSPTHLIKTRGQQVTLRCSPKSGHDTVSWYQQALGQGPQFIFQYYEEEERQRGNFPDRFSGHQFPNYSSELNVNALLLGDSALYLCASSLGGSSYEQYFGPGTRLTVT.

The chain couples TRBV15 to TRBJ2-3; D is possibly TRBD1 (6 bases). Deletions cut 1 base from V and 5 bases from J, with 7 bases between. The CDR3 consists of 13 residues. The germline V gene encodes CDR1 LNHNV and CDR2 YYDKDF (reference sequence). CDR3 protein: CATSRAGEDTQYF. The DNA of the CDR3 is TGTGCCACCAGCAGAGCAGGGGAAGATACGCAGTATTTT.

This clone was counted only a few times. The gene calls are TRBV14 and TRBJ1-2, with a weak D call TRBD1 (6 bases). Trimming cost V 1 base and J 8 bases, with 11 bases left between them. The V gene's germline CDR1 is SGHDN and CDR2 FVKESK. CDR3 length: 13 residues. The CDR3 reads CASSQVQGLGYTF. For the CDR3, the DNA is TGTGCCAGCAGCCAAGTACAGGGACTCGGCTACACCTTC.